These 23 T cell receptor beta chains came from one sample sequenced in a study of blood T cells in healthy people across ages. Combining a sample-barcoded 5' primer with a J-beta primer mix, a second PCR ran for roughly 6 to 11 cycles. TCRdb reprocessed the 5' RACE reads with MiXCR, giving one entry per CDR3 protein. The sample holds more than 650,000 distinct CDR3 sequences; about 20% are singletons and the top ten take about 20%. Sequenced input: blood. These receptors were taken from a man aged 65-85 years in good health.

The chain recombines TRBV7-3 with TRBJ2-1; D unresolved. The V and J ends lost 4 bases and 0 bases respectively, with 10 bases between them. The germline CDR1 and CDR2 sequences are SGHTA and FQGTGA. The CDR3 has 15 residues. This chain's CDR3 is CASSYGPSSYNEQFF. The DNA of the CDR3 is TGTGCCAGCAGCTATGGTCCCAGCTCCTACAATGAGCAGTTCTTC.

This clonotype has a handful of counts. The chain links TRBV20-1 to TRBJ2-1, with no clear D. The ends were cut back, 6 bases at V and 6 bases at J, with 9 bases in the middle. Germline V gene lookup returns CDR1 DFQATT and CDR2 SNEGSKA (reference sequence). This CDR3 region has 11 residues. The chain's CDR3 is CSAYRSNEQFF. As DNA, the CDR3 is TGCAGTGCATACCGGAGCAATGAGCAGTTCTTC.

The chain has TRBV27 and TRBJ2-4; 8 bases match TRBD1. The trim removed 8 bases at V and 7 bases at J, leaving 7 bases unmatched. This CDR3 comprises 13 residues. Germline-derived CDR1 and CDR2 are MNHEY and SMNVEV (reference sequence). CDR3 sequence: CASRDRSRNIQYF. CDR3 coding DNA: TGTGCCAGCCGGGACAGGTCTCGGAACATTCAGTACTTC.

CDR3: CASSPLGGKSMVGSSYNEQFF. CDR3 nucleotides: TGTGCCAGCAGCCCCCTGGGAGGGAAATCCATGGTGGGGAGCTCCTACAATGAGCAGTTCTTC. The V gene is TRBV4-2, the J gene TRBJ2-1; 7 bases match TRBD2. The length of the CDR3 is 21 residues. Germline V gene lookup returns CDR1 LGHNA and CDR2 YNFKEQ. The V and J ends lost 4 bases and 0 bases, in that order; junction bases with no gene match: 21.

This sequence joins TRBV18 and TRBJ1-1; 7 positions agree with TRBD1. CDR1 KGHSH and CDR2 LQKENI come from the germline V gene. CDR3 length equals 14 residues. With 3 bases clipped from V and 4 bases from J, the junction kept 5 bases outside the gene matches. The CDR3 sequence: CASSPDRASTEAFF. The CDR3 DNA is TGTGCCAGCTCACCCGACAGGGCTAGCACTGAAGCTTTCTTT.

This chain joins TRBV30 and TRBJ2-1, with a tentative D call TRBD2 (6 bases). Looked up from germline, CDR1 is GTSNPN and CDR2 is SVGIG (reference sequence). The length of the CDR3 is 14 residues. V shed 4 bases and J shed 3 bases, with 13 bases lying between them. The chain's CDR3 is CAWNKAGRYNEQFF. DNA for the CDR3: TGTGCCTGGAATAAAGCGGGTCGCTACAATGAGCAGTTCTTC.

This clonotype was recorded a few times. The chain employs TRBV7-2 and TRBJ2-5; 13 nucleotides align to TRBD2. With 6 bases clipped from V and 5 bases from J, the junction kept 3 bases outside the gene matches. This CDR3 comprises 14 residues. The germline gives CDR1 SGHTA, CDR2 FQGNSA. The CDR3 DNA follows: TGTGCCAGCAGACCGGGACTAGCGGGGGAGACCCAGTACTTC. Translating gives CASRPGLAGETQYF.

The J gene is TRBJ2-4, the V gene TRBV6-2 or TRBV6-3; perhaps TRBD1 as D (8 bases). Germline V CDR1 and CDR2: MNHEY, SVGEGT. V lost 2 bases and J lost 0, with 14 bases in between. The CDR3 consists of 17 residues. CDR3 loop: CASSYPYRGGAKNIQYF. The CDR3 DNA follows: TGTGCCAGCAGTTACCCGTACAGGGGGGGAGCCAAAAACATTCAGTACTTC.

This clonotype was seen only a few times. J is TRBJ1-6 and V is TRBV6-5; D remains ambiguous. V dropped 5 bases and J dropped 9 bases, with 11 bases sitting between them. The CDR3 totals 13 residues. Germline values: CDR1 MNHEY, CDR2 SVGAGI. CDR3 coding DNA: TGTGCCAGCAGTCGTTCGGAGAGTTCACCCCTCCACTTT. It translates to CASSRSESSPLHF.

This clonotype was seen a handful of times. This rearrangement joins TRBV6-6 to TRBJ2-7; a weak D match, TRBD1 (6 bases). The ends were cut back, 1 base at V and 3 bases at J, with 19 bases in the middle. Looked up from germline, CDR1 is MNHNY and CDR2 is SVGAGI (reference sequence). This CDR3 has 17 amino acids. CDR3 region: CASSYLTGTTSYYEQYF. CDR3 nucleotide sequence: TGTGCCAGCAGTTACTTGACAGGAACTACCTCCTACTACGAGCAGTACTTC.

Many counts were recorded for this clonotype. The V and J genes are TRBV20-1 and TRBJ2-4; the D is unclear. The germline CDR1 and CDR2 sequences are DFQATT and SNEGSKA (reference sequence). Deletions cut 3 bases from V and 0 bases from J, with 9 bases between. The CDR3 consists of 14 residues. Here the CDR3 reads CSASLPIAKNIQYF. Here the CDR3 DNA reads TGCAGTGCTAGTCTCCCTATAGCCAAAAACATTCAGTACTTC.

This clonotype was observed a handful of times. The chain links TRBV12-3 or TRBV12-4 to TRBJ2-1, with 8 bases identical to TRBD2. This CDR3 is 15 amino acids long. Trimming took 7 bases from V and 7 from J; bases not matched to a gene: 12. The CDR3 DNA reads as TGTGCCAGCAACCCCATGGGGACTAGAAATAATGAGCAGTTCTTC. Its protein product is CASNPMGTRNNEQFF.

Remarks on this clonotype: Relative to the germline gene, one junction end is altered; a read error may explain this. The chain carries TRBV11-2 and TRBJ1-1; 10 positions agree with TRBD1. CDR3 length equals 17 residues. Germline lookup yields CDR1 SGHAT and CDR2 FQNNGV. The CDR3 DNA is TGTGCCAGCAGCTTAGGGGGCCAGGACAGGGGGAACACTGACGCTTTCTTT. Encoded protein: CASSLGGQDRGNTDAFF.

J is TRBJ2-7 and V is TRBV7-6; TRBD1 matches at 9 bases. This CDR3 is 15 amino acids long. The V gene's germline CDR1 is SGHVS and CDR2 FNYEAQ. Trimming cost V 3 bases and J 2 bases; bases outside gene matches: 5. The chain's CDR3 is CASSLGQGPTYEQYV. The CDR3 DNA is TGTGCCAGCAGCTTGGGACAGGGACCAACCTACGAGCAGTACGTC.

The chain employs TRBV28 and TRBJ2-3; the match to TRBD2 covers 9 bases. In germline, CDR1 is MDHEN, CDR2 SYDVKM. This CDR3 region has 15 residues. Trimming cost V 3 bases and J 4 bases; bases outside gene matches: 5. This chain's CDR3 is CASSFSSGVADTQYF. CDR3 DNA: TGTGCCAGCAGTTTTTCTAGCGGGGTTGCAGATACGCAGTATTTT.

The sample holds a few counts of this clonotype. The gene calls are TRBV29-1 and TRBJ2-5; possible D gene TRBD1, 6 bases. V gave up 6 bases and J gave up 3 bases, with 14 bases separating them. This CDR3 region has 13 residues. The germline CDR1 and CDR2 sequences are SQVTM and ANQGSEA. The DNA for the CDR3 is TGCAGCGTGACAGGACTCCCGAAAGAGACCCAGTACTTC. Protein product: CSVTGLPKETQYF.

This clonotype came up a few times. The rearrangement links TRBV5-1 to TRBJ2-1; a possible D gene is TRBD1 (6 bases). Germline V gene lookup returns CDR1 SGHRS and CDR2 YFSETQ. The CDR3 length is 15 residues. Trimming removed 4 bases from V and 3 bases from J, with 14 bases in between. CDR3 nucleotide sequence: TGCGCCAGCAGCCGATCAGGGGACGTCTACAATGAGCAGTTCTTC. Amino acids: CASSRSGDVYNEQFF.

A few counts support this clonotype. DNA of the CDR3: TGCAGTGCTACCACCGGGACAGGGGCAGGCAATGAGCAGTTCTTC. Amino acid sequence: CSATTGTGAGNEQFF. J is TRBJ2-7 and V is TRBV20-1; TRBD1 matches 10 bases. The end of the DNA aligns better with TRBJ2-1, so the J call may be wrong. From germline, CDR1 is DFQATT and CDR2 SNEGSKA (reference sequence). The CDR3 contains 15 residues.

The chain links TRBV20-1 to TRBJ2-4, with a tentative D call TRBD1 (5 bases). V was clipped by 3 bases and J by 3 bases, with 9 bases between them. This CDR3 has 13 amino acids. Per germline, CDR1 DFQATT and CDR2 SNEGSKA (reference sequence). In DNA form, the CDR3 reads TGCAGTGCTAGTGGGGCCTACAAAAACATTCAGTACTTC. As protein: CSASGAYKNIQYF.

About this clonotype itself: Compared with germline, one end of the junction differs, possibly owing to a read error. The chain combines TRBV12-3 or TRBV12-4 with TRBJ2-3; D ambiguous. The CDR3 loop spans 14 amino acids. The DNA for the CDR3 is TGTGCCAGCAGTTTGGATGACAACACAGATGCGCAGTATTTT. Amino acids: CASSLDDNTDAQYF.

The CDR3 DNA is TGTGCCAGCAGCCTCAGGACTAGCGGGAGGACCCATTACAATGAGCAGTTCTTC. This encodes CASSLRTSGRTHYNEQFF. The V gene is TRBV7-8, the J gene TRBJ2-1; 14 nucleotides match TRBD2. Germline CDR1 is SGHVS and CDR2 is FQNEAQ. This CDR3 contains 18 residues. With 5 bases clipped from V and 4 bases from J, the junction kept 10 bases outside the gene matches.

This clonotype was picked up many times. This rearrangement joins TRBV10-2 to TRBJ1-5, with D unresolved. CDR1 is WSHSY, CDR2 SAAADI, per germline. Trimming took off 6 bases at V and 10 bases at J, with 16 bases between the two ends. This CDR3 has 13 residues. The CDR3: CASRPSLVGPQHF. Here the CDR3 DNA reads TGCGCCAGCAGACCCTCACTCGTGGGTCCCCAGCATTTT.

J is TRBJ2-5 and V is TRBV5-6, with 14 bases identical to TRBD2. After removal of 5 bases from V and 5 bases from J, the junction contained 29 bases not matched to a gene. The germline gives CDR1 SGHDT, CDR2 YYEEEE. This CDR3 has 23 residues. CDR3 in DNA: TGTGCCAGCAGAAGAGTGACCGGGACAGGGGGTCTCCCGGGACTAGCGGGAGTGGAGACCCAGTACTTC. Translating gives CASRRVTGTGGLPGLAGVETQYF. Complete variable domain (other parts from reference TRBV5-6 and TRBJ2-5): DAGVTQSPTHLIKTRGQQVTLRCSPKSGHDTVSWYQQALGQGPQFIFQYYEEEERQRGNFPDRFSGHQFPNYSSELNVNALLLGDSALYLCASRRVTGTGGLPGLAGVETQYFGPGTRLLVL.